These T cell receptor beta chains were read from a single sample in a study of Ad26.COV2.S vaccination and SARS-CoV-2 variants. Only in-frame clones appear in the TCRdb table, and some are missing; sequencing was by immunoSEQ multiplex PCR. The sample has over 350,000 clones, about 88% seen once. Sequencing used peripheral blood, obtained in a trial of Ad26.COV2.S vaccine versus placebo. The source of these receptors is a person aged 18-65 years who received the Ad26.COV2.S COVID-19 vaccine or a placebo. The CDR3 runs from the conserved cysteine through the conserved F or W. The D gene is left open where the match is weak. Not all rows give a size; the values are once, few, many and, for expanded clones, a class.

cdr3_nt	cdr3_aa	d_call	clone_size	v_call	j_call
TGCGCCAGCAGCCAGGCCGTCGGTGAAAAACTGTTTTTT	CASSQAVGEKLFF	-	-	TRBV4-1	TRBJ1-4
TGTGCCACCAGTGATTCCACAGGGGGTCCTAACTATGGCTACACCTTC	CATSDSTGGPNYGYTF	TRBD1	few	TRBV24-1	TRBJ1-2
TGTGCCAGTAGTATTCCTAGCAGTAGCACAGATACGCAGTATTTT	CASSIPSSSTDTQYF	-	-	TRBV19	TRBJ2-3
TGTGCCAGCAGTTATCCGGGAAACACTGAAGCTTTCTTT	CASSYPGNTEAFF	-	-	TRBV7-2	TRBJ1-1
TGCGCCAGCAGCCAAGTTTTGGGGGGAAAACTGTTTTTT	CASSQVLGGKLFF	-	once	TRBV4-1	TRBJ1-4
TGTGCCAGCAGCGTAGTAGGGGAGGTGGAGACTGAAGCTTTCTTT	CASSVVGEVETEAFF	-	-	TRBV9	TRBJ1-1
TGTGCCTGGAGTGTACAGGGGACACAGTACTTC	CAWSVQGTQYF	TRBD1	-	TRBV30	TRBJ2-4
TGTGCCAGCAGCTTAGTTCGGGCTCAGGGGTACTATGGCTACACCTTC	CASSLVRAQGYYGYTF	-	-	TRBV7-9	TRBJ1-2
TGTGCCAGCAGCTTGGTGGCGGGGCGCACAGATACGCAGTATTTT	CASSLVAGRTDTQYF	-	-	TRBV5-4	TRBJ2-3
TGTGCCAGCAGCTCCCACGGGGAGCAGTACTTC	CASSSHGEQYF	-	-	TRBV5-6	TRBJ2-7
TGTGCCAGCAGTTACGCAGAATCGAACACTGAAGCTTTCTTT	CASSYAESNTEAFF	-	-	TRBV6-5	TRBJ1-1
TGTGCCAGTAGTATAGATTCCGGGACACGGGTCGGTGGATATAGCAATCAGCCCCAGCATTTT	CASSIDSGTRVGGYSNQPQHF	-	-	TRBV19	TRBJ1-5
TGTGCCAGCAGCCAGGACAGGGAGGTTGGCTACACCTTC	CASSQDREVGYTF	TRBD1	few	TRBV11-3	TRBJ1-2
TGTGCCAGCAGGGGACTAGCGGGGGGGTCAGATACGCAGTATTTT	CASRGLAGGSDTQYF	TRBD2	-	TRBV2	TRBJ2-3
TGTGCCAGCAGGCCAACTCAGGGGAGCTCCTACGAGCAGTACTTC	CASRPTQGSSYEQYF	-	-	TRBV6-5	TRBJ2-7
TGTGCCAGCAGCCTATCGGGACTAAATGGCCTAAGAGAGACCCAGTACTTC	CASSLSGLNGLRETQYF	TRBD2	-	TRBV3-1/TRBV3-2	TRBJ2-5